This TCR beta chain was identified in a study of chronic HIV infection and antiretroviral therapy. In TCRdb, the 5' RACE reads were re-called with MiXCR into one record per CDR3 protein. The data contain 30,000 or so distinct CDR3 sequences, about 9.6% of them singletons. This clonotype originated in an adult who had HIV and had not received antiretroviral therapy, or was an uninfected healthy control (not recorded which). The sequencing input was peripheral blood.

CDR3 nucleotide sequence: TGCGCCAGCAGCTCCGGGACATCGTACGAGCAGTACTTC. It codes for CASSSGTSYEQYF. The chain has TRBV5-1 and TRBJ2-7; possibly TRBD1 for D (6 bases). Per the germline V gene, CDR1 is SGHRS and CDR2 is YFSETQ. This CDR3 has 13 amino acids. Trimming took 3 bases from V and 4 from J, leaving 11 bases between them.